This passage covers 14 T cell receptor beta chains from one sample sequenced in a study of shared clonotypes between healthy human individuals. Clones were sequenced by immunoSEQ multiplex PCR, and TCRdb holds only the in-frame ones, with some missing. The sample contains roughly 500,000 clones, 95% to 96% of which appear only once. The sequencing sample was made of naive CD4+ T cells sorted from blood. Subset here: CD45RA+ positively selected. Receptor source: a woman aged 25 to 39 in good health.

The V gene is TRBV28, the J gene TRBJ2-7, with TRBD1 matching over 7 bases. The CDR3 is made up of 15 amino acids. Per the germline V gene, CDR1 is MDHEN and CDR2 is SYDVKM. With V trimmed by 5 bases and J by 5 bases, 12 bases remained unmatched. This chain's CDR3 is CASSPHPTGDHEQYF. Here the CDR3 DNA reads TGTGCCAGCAGTCCCCACCCCACAGGGGACCACGAGCAGTACTTC.

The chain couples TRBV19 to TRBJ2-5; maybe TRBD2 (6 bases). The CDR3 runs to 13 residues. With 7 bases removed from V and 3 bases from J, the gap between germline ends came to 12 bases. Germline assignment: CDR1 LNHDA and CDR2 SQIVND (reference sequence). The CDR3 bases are TGTGCCAGTACCATTAGCGGCGAAGAGACCCAGTACTTC. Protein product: CASTISGEETQYF.

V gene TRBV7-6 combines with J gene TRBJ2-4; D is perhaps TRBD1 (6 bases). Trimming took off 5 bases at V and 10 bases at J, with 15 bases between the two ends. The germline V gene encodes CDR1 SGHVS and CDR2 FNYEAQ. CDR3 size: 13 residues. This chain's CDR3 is CASSPVAQGIQYF. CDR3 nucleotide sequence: TGTGCCAGCAGCCCCGTGGCCCAGGGGATTCAGTACTTC.

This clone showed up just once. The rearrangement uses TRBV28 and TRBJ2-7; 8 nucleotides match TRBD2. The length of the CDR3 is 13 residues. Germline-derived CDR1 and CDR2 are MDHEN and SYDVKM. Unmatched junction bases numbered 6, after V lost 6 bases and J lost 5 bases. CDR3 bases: TGTGCCAGCAGCGGGGGGGCTCGGGACGAGCAGTACTTC. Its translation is CASSGGARDEQYF.

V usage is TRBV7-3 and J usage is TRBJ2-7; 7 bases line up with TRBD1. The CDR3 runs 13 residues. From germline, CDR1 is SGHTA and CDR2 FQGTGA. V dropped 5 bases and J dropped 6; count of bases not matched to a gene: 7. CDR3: CASSRRGGSEQYF. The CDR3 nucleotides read TGTGCCAGCAGCCGACGAGGGGGCTCCGAGCAGTACTTC.

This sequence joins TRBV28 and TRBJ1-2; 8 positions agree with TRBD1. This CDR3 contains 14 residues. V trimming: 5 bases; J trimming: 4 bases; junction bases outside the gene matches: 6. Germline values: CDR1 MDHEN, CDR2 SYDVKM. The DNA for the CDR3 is TGTGCCAGCAGTCCGACAGGGGAGACCTATGGCTACACCTTC. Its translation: CASSPTGETYGYTF.

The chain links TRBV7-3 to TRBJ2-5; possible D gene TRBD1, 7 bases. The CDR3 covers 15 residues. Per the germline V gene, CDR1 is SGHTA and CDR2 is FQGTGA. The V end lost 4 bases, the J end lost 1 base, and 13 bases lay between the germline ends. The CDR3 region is CASSSSGGLQETQYF. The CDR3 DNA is TGTGCCAGCAGCTCATCAGGGGGACTCCAAGAGACCCAGTACTTC.

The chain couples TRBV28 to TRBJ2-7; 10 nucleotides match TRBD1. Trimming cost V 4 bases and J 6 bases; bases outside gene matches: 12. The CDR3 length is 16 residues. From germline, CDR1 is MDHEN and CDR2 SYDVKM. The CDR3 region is CASSSPSGQGKGEQYF. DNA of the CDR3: TGTGCCAGCAGTTCGCCCTCGGGACAGGGGAAGGGCGAGCAGTACTTC.

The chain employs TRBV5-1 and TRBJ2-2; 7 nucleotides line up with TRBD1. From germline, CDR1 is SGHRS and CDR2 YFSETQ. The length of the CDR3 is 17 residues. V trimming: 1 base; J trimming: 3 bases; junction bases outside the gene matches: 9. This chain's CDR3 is CASSLTQTGLDTGELFF. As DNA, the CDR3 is TGCGCCAGCAGCTTGACCCAGACAGGGTTGGACACCGGGGAGCTGTTTTTT. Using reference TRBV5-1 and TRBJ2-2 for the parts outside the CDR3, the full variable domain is KAGVTQTPRYLIKTRGQQVTLSCSPISGHRSVSWYQQTPGQGLQFLFEYFSETQRNKGNFPGRFSGRQFSNSRSEMNVSTLELGDSALYLCASSLTQTGLDTGELFFGEGSRLTVL.

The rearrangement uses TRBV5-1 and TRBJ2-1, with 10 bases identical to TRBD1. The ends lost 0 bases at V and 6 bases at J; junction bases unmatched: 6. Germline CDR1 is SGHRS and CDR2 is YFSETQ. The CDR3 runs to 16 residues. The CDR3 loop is CASSLDGTGALNEQFF. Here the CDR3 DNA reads TGCGCCAGCAGCTTGGACGGGACAGGGGCCCTCAATGAGCAGTTCTTC.

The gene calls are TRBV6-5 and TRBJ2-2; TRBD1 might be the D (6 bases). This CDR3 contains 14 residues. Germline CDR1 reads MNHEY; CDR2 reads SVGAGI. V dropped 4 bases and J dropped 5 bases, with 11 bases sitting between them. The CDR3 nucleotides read TGTGCCAGCAGTTCCTTTACAGGGACCGGGGAGCTGTTTTTT. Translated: CASSSFTGTGELFF.

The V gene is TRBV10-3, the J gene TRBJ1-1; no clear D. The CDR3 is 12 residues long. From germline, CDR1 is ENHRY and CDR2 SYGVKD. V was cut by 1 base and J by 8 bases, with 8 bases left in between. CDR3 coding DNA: TGTGCCATCAGTGAGTTGGGGAAGGAAGCTTTCTTT. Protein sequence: CAISELGKEAFF.

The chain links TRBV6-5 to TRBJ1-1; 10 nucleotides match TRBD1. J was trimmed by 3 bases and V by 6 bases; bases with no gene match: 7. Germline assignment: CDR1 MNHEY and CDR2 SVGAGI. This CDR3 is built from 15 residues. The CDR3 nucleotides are TGTGCCAGCAGGAACGCCGGGACAGGGGACACTGAAGCTTTCTTT. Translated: CASRNAGTGDTEAFF.

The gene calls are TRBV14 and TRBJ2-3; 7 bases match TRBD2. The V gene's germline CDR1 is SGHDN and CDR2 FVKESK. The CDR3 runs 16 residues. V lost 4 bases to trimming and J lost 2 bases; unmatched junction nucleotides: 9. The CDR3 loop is CASSLLPGLYTDTQYF. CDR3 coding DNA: TGTGCCAGCAGCCTTCTACCGGGACTATACACAGATACGCAGTATTTT.